Described below is a single T cell receptor beta chain sequence and its context. Its target is not known. Germline V gene sequence: CDR1 SNHLY, CDR2 FYNNEI. This CDR3 comprises 15 residues. V lost 3 bases, J lost 4 bases, and 4 bases stayed unmatched. The PCR made use of 60 Vbeta and 13 Jbeta primers. Profiled with immunoSEQ multiplex PCR; TCRdb holds only in-frame clones, not every one. The table has approximately 160,000 clones, roughly 80% seen once. This sample stems from a study of cytomegalovirus exposure and HLA in healthy donors. Study-level background: Researchers found that approximately 85% of under 450 genotyped donors fell within the Caucasian-associated ancestry cluster.

In nominal health when sampled, donors likely had unrecorded immune exposures nonetheless. The study's findings and limits: TCR beta V segments were, for the most part, productive about 87% or about 30% of the time in an earlier analysis.

The clonotype originates from a man in his thirties or forties in good health and CMV-seropositive. The source material was PBMCs. The rearrangement joins TRBV2 to TRBJ2-2, with TRBD1 matching 8 bases. The chain's CDR3 is CASSEVTGVTGELFF. For the CDR3, the DNA is TGTGCCAGCAGTGAGGTGACAGGGGTCACCGGGGAGCTGTTTTTT.